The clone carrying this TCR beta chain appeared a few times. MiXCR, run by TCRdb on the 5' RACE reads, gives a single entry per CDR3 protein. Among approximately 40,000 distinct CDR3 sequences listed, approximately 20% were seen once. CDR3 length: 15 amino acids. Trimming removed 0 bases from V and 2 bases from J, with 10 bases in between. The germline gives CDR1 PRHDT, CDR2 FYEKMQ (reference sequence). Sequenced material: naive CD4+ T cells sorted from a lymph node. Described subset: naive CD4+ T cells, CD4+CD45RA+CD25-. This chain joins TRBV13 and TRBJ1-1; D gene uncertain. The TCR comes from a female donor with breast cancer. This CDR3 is CASSLGPGFNTEAFF. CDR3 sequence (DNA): TGTGCCAGCAGCTTAGGCCCCGGGTTCAACACTGAAGCTTTCTTT.